The present TCR beta chain was sequenced within a study of T cell responses to AZD1222 COVID-19 vaccine. The CDR3 is 13 residues long. Germline CDR1 and CDR2: MNHEY and SMNVEV (reference sequence). V lost 4 bases, J lost 6 bases, and 4 bases stayed unmatched. The table came from immunoSEQ multiplex PCR; TCRdb's copy has only in-frame clones and leaves some out. The sample includes about 130,000 clones, under 95% seen only once; the top ten take approximately 3.1%. The receptor was isolated from an adult in good health. The chain links TRBV27 to TRBJ1-2; TRBD1 aligns across 8 bases. The material was peripheral blood, obtained on day 0 of AZD1222 vaccination. The CDR3 DNA is TGTGCCAGCAGTTCCGCGGACAGGGATGGCTACACCTTC. It translates to CASSSADRDGYTF.